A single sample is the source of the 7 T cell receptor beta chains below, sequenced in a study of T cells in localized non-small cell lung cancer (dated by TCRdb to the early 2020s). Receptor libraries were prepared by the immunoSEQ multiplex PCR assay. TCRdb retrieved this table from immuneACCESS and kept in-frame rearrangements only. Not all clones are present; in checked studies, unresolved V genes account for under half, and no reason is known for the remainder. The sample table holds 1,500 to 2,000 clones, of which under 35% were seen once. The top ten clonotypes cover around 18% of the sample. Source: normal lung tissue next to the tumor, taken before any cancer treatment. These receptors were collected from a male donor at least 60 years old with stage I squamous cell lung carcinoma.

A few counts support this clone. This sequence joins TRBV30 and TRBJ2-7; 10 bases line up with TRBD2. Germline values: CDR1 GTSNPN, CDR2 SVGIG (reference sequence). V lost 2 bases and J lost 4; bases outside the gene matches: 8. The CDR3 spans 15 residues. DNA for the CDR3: TGTGCCTGGAGTAACACCCTAGCGGGAGTTTACGAGCAGTACTTC. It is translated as CAWSNTLAGVYEQYF.

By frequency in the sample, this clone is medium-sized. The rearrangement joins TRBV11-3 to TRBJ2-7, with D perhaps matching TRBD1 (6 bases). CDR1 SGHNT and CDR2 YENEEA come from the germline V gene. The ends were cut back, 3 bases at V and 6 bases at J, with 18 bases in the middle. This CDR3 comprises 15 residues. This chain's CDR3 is CASSLGAAPKAEQYF. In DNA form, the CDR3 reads TGTGCCAGCAGCTTGGGGGCAGCCCCCAAGGCCGAGCAGTACTTC.

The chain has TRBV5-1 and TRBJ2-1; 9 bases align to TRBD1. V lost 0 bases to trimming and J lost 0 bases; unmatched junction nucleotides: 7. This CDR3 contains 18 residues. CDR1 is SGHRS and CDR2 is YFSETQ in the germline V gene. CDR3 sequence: CASSLGGGQGLSYNEQFF. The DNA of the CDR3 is TGCGCCAGCAGCTTGGGCGGGGGACAGGGCCTCTCCTACAATGAGCAGTTCTTC.

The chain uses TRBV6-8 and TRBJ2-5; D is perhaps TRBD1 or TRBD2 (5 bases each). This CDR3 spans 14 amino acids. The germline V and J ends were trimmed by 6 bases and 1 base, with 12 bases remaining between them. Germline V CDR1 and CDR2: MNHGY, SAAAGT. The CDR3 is CASSLGDAQETQYF. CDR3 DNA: TGTGCCAGCAGCCTCGGGGACGCCCAAGAGACCCAGTACTTC.

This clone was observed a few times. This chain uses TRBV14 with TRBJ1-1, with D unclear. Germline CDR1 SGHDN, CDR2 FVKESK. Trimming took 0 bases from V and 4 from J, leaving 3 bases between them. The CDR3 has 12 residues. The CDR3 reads CASSQDFTEAFF. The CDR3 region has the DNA TGTGCCAGCAGCCAAGATTTCACTGAAGCTTTCTTT.

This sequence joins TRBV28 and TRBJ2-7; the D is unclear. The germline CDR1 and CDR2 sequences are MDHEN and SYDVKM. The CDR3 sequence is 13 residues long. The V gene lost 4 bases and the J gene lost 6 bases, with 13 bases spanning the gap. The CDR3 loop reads CASSSSSWGEQYV. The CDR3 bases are TGTGCCAGCAGTTCGTCGAGTTGGGGCGAGCAGTACGTC.

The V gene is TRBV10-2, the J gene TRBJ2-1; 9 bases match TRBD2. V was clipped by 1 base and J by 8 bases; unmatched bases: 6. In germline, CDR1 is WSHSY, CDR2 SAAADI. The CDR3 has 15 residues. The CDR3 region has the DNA TGCGCCAGCAGTGAGTTGGCTAGCGGGATGGATGAGCAGTTCTTC. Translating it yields CASSELASGMDEQFF.